This TCR beta chain came from a study of cytomegalovirus exposure and HLA in healthy donors. Study-wide results and caveats: The study listed around 150 cytomegalovirus-associated TCR beta chains. Within a later analysis, the majority of CMV-associated TCR beta chains appeared HLA-restricted. Certain sequence variants were highly shared and formed a cluster, and this cluster was likely a sequencing artifact.

For this clone: The antigen is not known.

Germline loops: CDR1 SGHTA, CDR2 FQGTGA. V lost 3 bases and J 5 bases, leaving 11 bases between the germline ends. The CDR3 has 13 residues. The PCR contained 60 Vbeta and 13 Jbeta primers. The assay was immunoSEQ multiplex PCR, and TCRdb's table has in-frame clones only and misses some. The sample includes about 70,000 clones, around 74% of them seen just once. The sample taken for sequencing was PBMCs. J is TRBJ2-7 and V is TRBV7-3; no clear D gene. The clonotype was recovered from a human donor in good health. The CDR3 region is CASSFQVTDEQYF. The CDR3 bases are TGTGCCAGCAGCTTTCAAGTCACGGACGAGCAGTACTTC.